This paragraph reports one T cell receptor beta chain. Its specificity is not known. The germline CDR1 and CDR2 sequences are ENHRY and SYGVKD. The junction had 8 bases not matched to a gene; V was cut back by 8 bases and J by 6 bases. The CDR3 has 14 amino acids. The sample belongs to a study of beta chain features in type 1 diabetes. Findings and limits, study-wide: Type 1 diabetes patients showed a moderate but significant shortening of TCRB CDR3s in all four CD4+ subsets.

The sequenced template was cDNA made from the entire isolated RNA. Naive, central memory and regulatory T cell samples produced a mean of approximately 3.5 million reads. Method: immunoSEQ multiplex PCR; TCRdb's copy keeps in-frame clones and lacks some. Of fewer than 650,000 clones listed, 15% to 19% were seen once; the top ten hold 0.093%. V gene TRBV10-3 combines with J gene TRBJ2-7, with 12 nucleotides matching TRBD2. The sequencing sample was made of naive CD4+ T cells from blood. The origin of this receptor is a man aged 18 to 29 in good health. The CDR3 region is CAIAGLAGFTEQYF. CDR3 DNA sequence: TGTGCCATCGCCGGACTAGCGGGATTCACCGAGCAGTACTTC.